Listed here are 20 T cell receptor beta chains from one sample, sequenced in a study of CD8 T cells in ankylosing spondylitis. TCRdb reprocessed the 5' RACE reads via MiXCR and lists one record per CDR3 protein. This sample yields approximately 260,000 distinct CDR3 sequences, of which about 18% are seen a single time; approximately 32% belongs to the top ten. The sample comprised blood, either unsorted or a sorted T cell fraction (not recorded which). Source of these receptors: a male donor with ankylosing spondylitis or in good health (not recorded which).

Only a few counts were recorded for this clonotype. V gene TRBV2 combines with J gene TRBJ2-1; the D gene could be TRBD1 or TRBD2 (5 bases each). Trimming left V 1 base short and J 8 bases short, with 15 bases between. The length of the CDR3 is 15 residues. From germline, CDR1 is SNHLY and CDR2 FYNNEI. CDR3: CASSEEGPSSDEQFF. Written as DNA, the CDR3 is TGTGCCAGCAGTGAAGAGGGACCCAGTTCAGATGAGCAGTTCTTC.

The chain links TRBV29-1 to TRBJ2-1, with D possibly being TRBD2 (5 bases). CDR3 length: 17 amino acids. Germline CDR1 reads SQVTM; CDR2 reads ANQGSEA. Trimming removed 1 base at V and 6 bases at J, with 22 bases between. CDR3 in DNA: TGCAGCGTTGAAGGAGCGACACTAGACCTTACCTGCAATGAGCAGTTCTTC. It translates to CSVEGATLDLTCNEQFF.

This clonotype was seen more than once but under ten times. The chain joins TRBV7-9 to TRBJ2-7, with 11 bases fitting TRBD1. Germline lookup yields CDR1 SEHNR and CDR2 FQNEAQ (reference sequence). The CDR3 runs 14 residues. V lost 5 bases and J lost 5; bases outside the gene matches: 5. The CDR3 DNA follows: TGTGCCAGCAGCCCCAGGACAGGGGGCGACGAGCAGTACTTC. It is translated as CASSPRTGGDEQYF.

The V gene is TRBV29-1, the J gene TRBJ1-2; D gene ambiguous. This CDR3 region has 13 residues. V was pared by 0 bases and J by 3 bases, with 8 bases between. Germline lookup yields CDR1 SQVTM and CDR2 ANQGSEA. The CDR3: CSVEETGYYGYTF. DNA for the CDR3: TGCAGCGTTGAAGAAACTGGATACTATGGCTACACCTTC.

There are many counts of this clonotype. The V call is TRBV21-1, the J call TRBJ1-2. TRBV21-1 counts as a pseudogene. The CDR3 is 22 amino acids. The DNA of the CDR3 is TGTGCCAGCAGCAAAGCCTACAAAATTCTTTCCTCGGAGGCCCAAGCTAACTATGGCTACACCTTC. Its protein product is CASSKAYKILSSEAQANYGYTF.

This clonotype was seen many times. The chain combines TRBV6-5 with TRBJ1-2, with TRBD1 identical over 8 bases. J gave up 4 bases and V 2 bases, and 6 bases lay outside the gene matches. This CDR3 spans 15 amino acids. Germline V CDR1 and CDR2: MNHEY, SVGAGI. CDR3 protein: CASSYQTGAVYGYTF. CDR3 nucleotides: TGTGCCAGCAGTTACCAGACAGGGGCGGTCTATGGCTACACCTTC.

Only a few counts were recorded for this clonotype. The chain carries TRBV7-2 and TRBJ2-7; D is unclear. This CDR3 has 15 amino acids. CDR1 is SGHTA and CDR2 is FQGNSA in the germline V gene. V lost 1 base and J 6 bases, leaving 16 bases between the germline ends. The CDR3 DNA reads as TGTGCCAGCAGCTTAGGCGAGTCGCGCTGGTTCGAGCAGTACTTC. Its translation is CASSLGESRWFEQYF.

The chain couples TRBV15 to TRBJ2-1; 13 nucleotides align to TRBD2. The J segment lost 0 bases and the V segment lost 3 bases, leaving 14 bases of the junction unmatched. This CDR3 region has 21 residues. Germline loops: CDR1 LNHNV, CDR2 YYDKDF (reference sequence). The CDR3, as DNA: TGTGCCACCAGCAGCCCGCGAGGGACTAGCGGGACGGGGGGCTCCTACAATGAGCAGTTCTTC. Encoded protein: CATSSPRGTSGTGGSYNEQFF.

Only a few counts were recorded for this clonotype. The rearrangement links TRBV4-1 to TRBJ1-2; no definite D call. Germline CDR1 MGHRA, CDR2 YSYEKL. With 0 bases removed from V and 0 bases from J, the gap between germline ends came to 8 bases. This CDR3 has 15 residues. CDR3 region: CASSQEWVANYGYTF. CDR3 DNA: TGCGCCAGCAGCCAAGAATGGGTGGCTAACTATGGCTACACCTTC.

The chain links TRBV10-3 to TRBJ2-7; a weak D match, TRBD1 (6 bases). V was cut by 4 bases and J by 2 bases, with 12 bases left in between. Per the germline V gene, CDR1 is ENHRY and CDR2 is SYGVKD. This CDR3 is built from 14 residues. CDR3 sequence reads: CAISASGQTYEQYF. The CDR3 DNA sequence: TGTGCCATCAGTGCTTCAGGACAGACCTACGAGCAGTACTTC.

This clonotype has just a few counts. This chain joins TRBV11-2 and TRBJ2-1, with 10 bases fitting TRBD1. J was trimmed by 5 bases and V by 6 bases; bases with no gene match: 7. Germline V lookup: CDR1 SGHAT, CDR2 FQNNGV. The CDR3 contains 15 residues. The CDR3 DNA reads TGTGCCAGCAGACAGACAGGGGGCTGGGACAATGAGCAGTTCTTC. Protein sequence: CASRQTGGWDNEQFF.

This clonotype has a count of ten or more. In DNA form, the CDR3 reads TGTGCCAGCAGCCAGCTAACCGGGACAGCTTTTGTGGAAGAGCAGTACTTC. It codes for CASSQLTGTAFVEEQYF. The rearrangement uses TRBV4-2 and TRBJ2-7; 7 positions match TRBD1. The CDR3 sequence is 17 residues long. CDR1 is LGHNA, CDR2 YNFKEQ, per germline. The V gene end was trimmed by 3 bases and the J gene end by 7 bases; junction bases not matched to a gene: 18.

As DNA, the CDR3 is TGTGCCAGCAGTTCATCCCCGGCGGGCAGCTCCTACAATGAGCAGTTCTTC. Translation: CASSSSPAGSSYNEQFF. J is TRBJ2-1 and V is TRBV6-6; tentatively, D is TRBD2 (5 bases). Germline V gives CDR1 MNHNY, CDR2 SVGAGI (reference sequence). The CDR3 consists of 17 residues. The V end lost 4 bases, the J end lost 0 bases, and 16 bases lay between the germline ends.

The chain recombines TRBV20-1 with TRBJ2-5; D not resolved. Deletions cut 3 bases from V and 3 bases from J, with 11 bases between. Germline-derived CDR1 and CDR2 are DFQATT and SNEGSKA (reference sequence). This CDR3 is built from 13 residues. The CDR3 is CSARVTRKETQYF. The CDR3 DNA reads as TGCAGTGCTAGGGTAACGAGAAAAGAGACCCAGTACTTC.

This clonotype was found a few times. The chain employs TRBV20-1 and TRBJ2-7; 11 nucleotides align to TRBD2. The CDR3 is 22 residues long. The germline gives CDR1 DFQATT, CDR2 SNEGSKA (reference sequence). With 0 bases clipped from V and 1 base from J, the junction kept 23 bases outside the gene matches. CDR3 protein: CSARDAGLAGLNGARGSYEQYF. In DNA form, the CDR3 reads TGCAGTGCTAGAGATGCAGGACTAGCGGGCCTAAACGGGGCCCGTGGTTCCTACGAGCAGTACTTC.

This clonotype appeared a few times. This chain joins TRBV4-2 and TRBJ2-7; TRBD1 aligns across 9 bases. V dropped 3 bases and J dropped 2; count of bases not matched to a gene: 5. The CDR3 has 15 residues. Germline values: CDR1 LGHNA, CDR2 YNFKEQ. The CDR3 nucleotides read TGTGCCAGCAGCCACGGGACAGGGTACACCTACGAGCAGTACTTC. Its protein is CASSHGTGYTYEQYF.

This clonotype was seen a single time. One end of the junction does not line up with germline, which may come from a read error. J is TRBJ1-5 and V is TRBV15; 9 bases map to TRBD1. CDR3 length equals 16 residues. Germline V gives CDR1 LNHNV, CDR2 YYDKDF (reference sequence). Here the CDR3 reads CTTSAEQGAGNQPQHF. The CDR3 DNA reads TGTACCACCAGCGCCGAACAGGGGGCGGGCAATCAGCCCCAGCATTTT.

This clonotype showed up just a few times. This sequence joins TRBV7-9 and TRBJ2-1; TRBD2 aligns across 8 bases. The J segment lost 0 bases and the V segment lost 5 bases, leaving 6 bases of the junction unmatched. This CDR3 is 16 amino acids long. The germline V gene has CDR1 SEHNR and CDR2 FQNEAQ (reference sequence). CDR3 sequence (DNA): TGTGCCAGCAGCCAGACTAGCGCGAGCTCCTACAATGAGCAGTTCTTC. Amino acids: CASSQTSASSYNEQFF.

The chain recombines TRBV6-2 or TRBV6-3 with TRBJ2-5; D might be TRBD2 (6 bases). V gave up 6 bases and J gave up 7 bases, with 12 bases separating them. The CDR3 totals 12 residues. In germline, CDR1 is MNHEY, CDR2 SVGEGT. The CDR3 loop reads CASRGTSGTQYF. The CDR3 DNA reads TGTGCCAGCAGGGGGACTTCAGGGACCCAGTACTTC.

The chain's CDR3 is CASYPLLAGVYNEQFF. In nucleotides, the CDR3 is TGTGCCAGCTATCCCCTGCTAGCGGGGGTTTACAATGAGCAGTTCTTC. The rearrangement uses TRBV12-3 or TRBV12-4 and TRBJ2-1; 10 bases align to TRBD2. V trimming: 8 bases; J trimming: 4 bases; junction bases outside the gene matches: 11. This CDR3 contains 16 residues.